These T cell receptor beta chains were read from a single sample in a study of blood T cell repertoires in COVID-19. The protocol was immunoSEQ multiplex PCR, while the TCRdb copy is restricted to in-frame clones and leaves out a portion. The table records around 260,000 clones, around 92% of them present only once. The specimen sequenced was peripheral blood. The receptors originated from a person aged 18-35 years with COVID-19, enrolled during active disease. The CDR3 runs from the conserved cysteine through the conserved F or W. D genes are given only for firm matches. Size values are once, few and many counts, or a class for expanded clones, and some rows have none.

TRBJ2-7	-	TRBV3-1/TRBV3-2	-	TGTGCCAGCAGCCAAGGTTGGGGGGTCAGCTCCTACGAGCAGTACTTC	CASSQGWGVSSYEQYF
TRBJ2-2	-	TRBV5-5	-	TGTGCCAGCAGCTCGGATTTTCGCGGGACCGGGGAGCTGTTTTTT	CASSSDFRGTGELFF
TRBJ2-7	-	TRBV25-1	-	TGTGCCAGCAGTGATCCCCACGGCGGGCCTACGGCCTACGAGCAGTACTTC	CASSDPHGGPTAYEQYF
TRBJ1-5	-	TRBV5-1	-	TGCGCCAGCAGCTTGGTGGGGGCGGGGGGACAGCCCCAGCATTTT	CASSLVGAGGQPQHF
TRBJ2-2	-	TRBV7-9	-	TGTGCCAGCAGCCGCGGACTGCCAAGAGGGGAGCTGTTTTTT	CASSRGLPRGELFF
TRBJ1-6	-	TRBV6-5	-	TGTGCCAGCAGTTACTCGACAGGTTTCTATAATTCACCCCTCCACTTT	CASSYSTGFYNSPLHF
TRBJ2-5	-	TRBV2	TRBD2	TGTGCCAGCGGCTCACTAGCGGGAGGGCCCCAAGAGACCCAGTACTTC	CASGSLAGGPQETQYF
TRBJ1-4	-	TRBV13	TRBD1	TGTGCCAGCAGCCCTAGCGGACAGGGAGGTTTAACGGAAAAACTGTTTTTT	CASSPSGQGGLTEKLFF
TRBJ2-3	-	TRBV4-3	TRBD2	TGCGCCAGCAGCCAAGGAGCAGCCGGGACTAGCGGGAGAGGGGCAGATACGCAGTATTTT	CASSQGAAGTSGRGADTQYF
TRBJ2-2	once	TRBV6-1	-	TGTGCCAGCAGTGAAGGGGGGCTAGCGGTTTGGAACACCGGGGAGCTGTTTTTT	CASSEGGLAVWNTGELFF
TRBJ1-2	-	TRBV5-4	-	TGTGCCAGCAGGGATGGGGCCTCAGATGGCTACACCTTC	CASRDGASDGYTF
TRBJ2-1	-	TRBV29-1	TRBD2	TGCAGCGTCAGGACTAGCGGTTCCTACAATGAGCAGTTCTTC	CSVRTSGSYNEQFF
TRBJ2-7	-	TRBV6-2/TRBV6-3	TRBD2	TGTGCCAGCAGTTACTCGGCGGGAGGGCCGAGTAAAGGCTACGAGCAGTACTTC	CASSYSAGGPSKGYEQYF
TRBJ2-5	-	TRBV7-9	TRBD2	TGTGCCAGCAGCGGGGGACTAGCGGGAGTCTCAGAGACCCAGTACTTC	CASSGGLAGVSETQYF
TRBJ1-1	-	TRBV19	-	TGTGCCAGTAGTATAGACGACAGCTATATCCGCATGAACACTGAAGCTTTCTTT	CASSIDDSYIRMNTEAFF
TRBJ2-7	-	TRBV5-1	TRBD1	TGCGCCAGCAGCTTGCTTCAGGGGGCGCGCGAGCAGTACTTC	CASSLLQGAREQYF
TRBJ2-7	-	TRBV4-1	TRBD2	TGCGCCAGCAGCCAAGCGTGGACTAGCGGGAATCCTACCTACGAGCAGTACTTC	CASSQAWTSGNPTYEQYF
TRBJ2-7	-	TRBV28	-	TGTGCCAGCATCTTGGGGGGCGAGCAGTACTTC	CASILGGEQYF
TRBJ2-7	-	TRBV12-3/TRBV12-4	-	TGTGCCAGCAGCCTAGACAGACCCTACGAGCAGTACTTC	CASSLDRPYEQYF
TRBJ2-7	-	TRBV27	TRBD2	TGTGCCAGCAGTTATCGGGAGGCCCCCTACGAGCAGTACTTC	CASSYREAPYEQYF
TRBJ2-7	-	TRBV27	-	TGTGCCAGCAGCCCCAATAGAGGCTACGAGCAGTACTTC	CASSPNRGYEQYF
TRBJ2-2	few	TRBV7-9	-	TGTGCCAGCAGCTTAGCGCGATTAGCGCCGTACACCGGGGAGCTGTTTTTT	CASSLARLAPYTGELFF
TRBJ2-1	-	TRBV4-3	-	TGCGCCAGCAGCCAATCCCCTACTAGCCTTCGTCAGTTCTTC	CASSQSPTSLRQFF
TRBJ1-5	once	TRBV4-2	-	TGTGCCAGCAGCCAAGAGGAAATGAGGGGGAGGGGCACAGGCAATCAGCCCCAGCATTTT	CASSQEEMRGRGTGNQPQHF
TRBJ2-1	-	TRBV5-1	-	TGCGCCAGCAGCTTGGGGCCGGGACTCAACAATGAGCAGTTCTTC	CASSLGPGLNNEQFF
TRBJ2-7	-	TRBV6-1	-	TGTGCCAGCAGTGAAGCGCAGACTAGTATCTACGAGCAGTACTTC	CASSEAQTSIYEQYF
TRBJ2-1	-	TRBV10-3	TRBD2	TGTGCCATCAGGGCCCTAGCGGGAGGGAGCTCCTACAATGAGCAGTTCTTC	CAIRALAGGSSYNEQFF
TRBJ1-2	once	TRBV6-5	-	TGTGCCAGCAGTTCGGACAGCTTTGGTTATGGCTACACCTTC	CASSSDSFGYGYTF
TRBJ1-1	-	TRBV12-3/TRBV12-4	-	TGTGCCAGCAGTCCACACGACACTGAAGCTTTCTTT	CASSPHDTEAFF
TRBJ1-5	-	TRBV21-1	-	TGTGCCAGAGAGGCTAGGAGGGAAGGCAATCAGCCCCAGCATTTT	CAREARREGNQPQHF
TRBJ2-2	-	TRBV19	-	TGTGCCAGTAACCCCCAGGCCGGAACGGGGGAGCTGTTTTTT	CASNPQAGTGELFF
TRBJ2-7	-	TRBV5-1	-	TGCGCCAGCAGCTTGGTCGGGGTCGGCGAGCAGTACTTC	CASSLVGVGEQYF
TRBJ2-1	-	TRBV3-1/TRBV3-2	TRBD2	TGTGCCAGCAGCCGCGGACTAGCAGGCCCCCCTGAGCAGTTCTTC	CASSRGLAGPPEQFF
TRBJ2-7	-	TRBV28	-	TGTGCCAGCAGCAGCGGACGGGACATCCTCGAGCAGTACTTC	CASSSGRDILEQYF
TRBJ1-4	-	TRBV27	TRBD1	TGTGCCAGAGACAGGGTAGGAGAGGAGGGTGAAAAACTGTTTTTT	CARDRVGEEGEKLFF
TRBJ1-4	-	TRBV4-1	TRBD1	TGCGCCAGCAGCCCACAGGGGGTGGAAGAAAAACTGTTTTTT	CASSPQGVEEKLFF
TRBJ2-7	many	TRBV18	-	TGTGCCAGCTCACCCAGCAGCGTCTCCTACGAGCAGTACTTC	CASSPSSVSYEQYF
TRBJ2-7	-	TRBV18	-	TGTGCCAGCTCACCGGACAGCCTTCGGTATTACGAGCAGTACTTC	CASSPDSLRYYEQYF
TRBJ2-3	-	TRBV27	TRBD2	TGTGCCAGCAGTCCCCTGACTAGCGGGGGGGTACGCCCAGATACGCAGTATTTT	CASSPLTSGGVRPDTQYF
TRBJ2-1	-	TRBV27	-	TGTGCCAGCAGTTTAAGCCGGTTAAATGAGCAGTTCTTC	CASSLSRLNEQFF
TRBJ2-2	-	TRBV7-8	TRBD2	TGTGCCAGCAGCTTATCACGCGTTACTAGCGGGAGATCCGGGGAGCTGTTTTTT	CASSLSRVTSGRSGELFF
TRBJ2-3	-	TRBV3-1/TRBV3-2	-	TGTGCCAGCAGCCAAGGGAGGCAGATTGTACACACAGATACGCAGTATTTT	CASSQGRQIVHTDTQYF
TRBJ1-1	-	TRBV10-3	-	TGTGCCATCAGAACACCGGGATTTGATGCTTTCTTT	CAIRTPGFDAFF
TRBJ2-2	-	TRBV5-1	TRBD2	TGCGCCAGCAGCCGCCAGGGACTAGCGGGAGGGAACACCGGGGAGCTGTTTTTT	CASSRQGLAGGNTGELFF
TRBJ1-4	-	TRBV5-3	-	TGTGCCAGAAGCTCCCCCCGGACAGCCGGTGAAAAACTGTTTTTT	CARSSPRTAGEKLFF
TRBJ2-7	-	TRBV12-5	TRBD1	TGTGCTAGTGGTCTCTCAGGGGGCAACTACGAGCAGTACTTC	CASGLSGGNYEQYF
TRBJ1-2	-	TRBV5-1	TRBD1	TGCGCCAGCAGCTTGATCCCAGGGGGCGAAAATGGCTACACCTTC	CASSLIPGGENGYTF
TRBJ2-2	once	TRBV19	TRBD1	TGTGCCAGTAGTTTGGTAGGGGGCGTCATCTCCGGGGAGCTGTTTTTT	CASSLVGGVISGELFF
TRBJ1-6	once	TRBV9	TRBD1	TGTGCCAGCAGCCCTCAGGACAGGGGAGACTCACCCCTCCACTTT	CASSPQDRGDSPLHF
TRBJ2-2	-	TRBV6-1	TRBD1	TGTGCCAGCAGTGAGCTGACAGGGGCGGGCACCGGGGAGCTGTTTTTT	CASSELTGAGTGELFF
TRBJ2-7	-	TRBV4-1	TRBD1	TGCGCCAGCAGCCAAGTAGACAGGGGTGCGTACGAGCAGTACTTC	CASSQVDRGAYEQYF
TRBJ1-2	few	TRBV28	-	TGTGCCAGCAGTTGGGCAGGGAAACAAAACTATGGCTACACCTTC	CASSWAGKQNYGYTF
TRBJ2-7	-	TRBV11-2	TRBD2	TGTGCCAGCAGCTCCCATTCGGGGGGCGAGCAGTACTTC	CASSSHSGGEQYF